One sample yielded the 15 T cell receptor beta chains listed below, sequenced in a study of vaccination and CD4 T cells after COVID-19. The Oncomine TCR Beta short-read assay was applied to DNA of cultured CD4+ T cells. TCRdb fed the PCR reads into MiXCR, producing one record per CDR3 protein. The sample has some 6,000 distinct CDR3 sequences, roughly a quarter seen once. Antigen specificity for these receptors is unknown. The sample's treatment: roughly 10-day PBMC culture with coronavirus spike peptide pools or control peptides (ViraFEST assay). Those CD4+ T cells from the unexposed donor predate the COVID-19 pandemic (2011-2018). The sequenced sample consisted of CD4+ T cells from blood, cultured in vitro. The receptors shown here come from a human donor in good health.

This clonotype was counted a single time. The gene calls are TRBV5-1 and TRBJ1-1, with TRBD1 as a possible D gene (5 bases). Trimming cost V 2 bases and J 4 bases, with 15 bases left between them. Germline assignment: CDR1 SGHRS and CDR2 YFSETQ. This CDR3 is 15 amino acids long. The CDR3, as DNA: TGCGCCAGCAGCTTCATGCAGGGCGTAAGCACTGAAGCTTTCTTT. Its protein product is CASSFMQGVSTEAFF.

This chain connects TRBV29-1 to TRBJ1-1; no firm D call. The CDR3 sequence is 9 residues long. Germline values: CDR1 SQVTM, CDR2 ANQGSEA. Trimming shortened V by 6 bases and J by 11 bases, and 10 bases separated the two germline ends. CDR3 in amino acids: CSVDNSAFF. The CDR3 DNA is TGCAGCGTCGACAACAGCGCTTTCTTT.

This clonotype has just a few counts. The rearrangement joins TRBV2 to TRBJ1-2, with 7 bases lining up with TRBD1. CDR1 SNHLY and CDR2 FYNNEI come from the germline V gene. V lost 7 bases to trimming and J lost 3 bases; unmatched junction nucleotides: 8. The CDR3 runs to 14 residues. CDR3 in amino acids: CASTRQGRDYGYTF. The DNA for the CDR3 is TGTGCCAGCACTCGACAGGGAAGGGACTATGGCTACACCTTC.

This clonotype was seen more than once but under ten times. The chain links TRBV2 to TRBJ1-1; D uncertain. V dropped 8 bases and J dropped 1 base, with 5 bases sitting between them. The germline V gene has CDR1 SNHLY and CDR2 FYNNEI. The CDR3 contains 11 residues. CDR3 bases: TGTGCCAGCCGAACGAACACTGAAGCTTTCTTT. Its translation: CASRTNTEAFF. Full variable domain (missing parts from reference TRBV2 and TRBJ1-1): EPEVTQTPSHQVTQMGQEVILRCVPISNHLYFYWYRQILGQKVEFLVSFYNNEISEKSEIFDDQFSVERPDGSNFTLKIRSTKLEDSAMYFCASRTNTEAFFGQGTRLTVV.

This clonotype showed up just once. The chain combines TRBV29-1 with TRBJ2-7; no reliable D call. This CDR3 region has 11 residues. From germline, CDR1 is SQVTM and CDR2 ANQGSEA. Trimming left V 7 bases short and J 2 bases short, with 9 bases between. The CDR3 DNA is TGCAGCGCCAAGGTCGCCTACGAGCAGTACTTC. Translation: CSAKVAYEQYF.

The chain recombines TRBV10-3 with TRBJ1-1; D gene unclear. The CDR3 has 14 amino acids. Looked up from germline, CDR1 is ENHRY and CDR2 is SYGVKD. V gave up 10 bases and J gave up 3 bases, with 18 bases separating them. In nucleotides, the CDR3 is TGTGCCACAACGCATGGGTTCACGGACACTGAAGCTTTCTTT. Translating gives CATTHGFTDTEAFF.

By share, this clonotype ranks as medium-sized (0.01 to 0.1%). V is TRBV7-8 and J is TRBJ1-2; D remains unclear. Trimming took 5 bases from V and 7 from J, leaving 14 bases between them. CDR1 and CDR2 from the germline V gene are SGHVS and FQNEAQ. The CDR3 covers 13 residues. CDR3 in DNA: TGTGCCAGCAGCCCCGGGGTAAGGGCTGGCTACACCTTC. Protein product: CASSPGVRAGYTF.

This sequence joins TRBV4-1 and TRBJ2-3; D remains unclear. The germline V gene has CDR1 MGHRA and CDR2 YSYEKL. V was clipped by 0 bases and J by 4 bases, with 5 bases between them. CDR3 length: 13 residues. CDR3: CASSQEKADTQYF. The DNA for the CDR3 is TGCGCCAGCAGCCAAGAAAAGGCAGATACGCAGTATTTT.

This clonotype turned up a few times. The CDR3 sequence is CASSFYTGRNEAFF. The CDR3 DNA is TGTGCCAGCAGCTTCTATACAGGTCGGAACGAAGCTTTCTTT. V usage is TRBV7-2 and J usage is TRBJ1-1, with D possibly being TRBD1 (5 bases). The CDR3 has 14 residues. V gave up 3 bases and J gave up 8 bases, with 16 bases separating them. The germline CDR1 and CDR2 sequences are SGHTA and FQGNSA.

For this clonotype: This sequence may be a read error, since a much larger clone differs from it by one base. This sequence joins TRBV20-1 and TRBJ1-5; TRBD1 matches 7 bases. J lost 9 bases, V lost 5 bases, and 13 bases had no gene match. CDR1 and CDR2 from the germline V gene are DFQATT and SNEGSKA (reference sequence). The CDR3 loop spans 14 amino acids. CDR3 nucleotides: TGCAGTGCTCCTGAACCGGGACAGTATCGGCCCCAGCATTTT. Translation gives CSAPEPGQYRPQHF.

CDR3 amino acids: CASSLIEFHGGNQPQHF. The DNA of the CDR3 is TGTGCCAGCAGTTTAATTGAGTTTCATGGAGGCAATCAGCCCCAGCATTTT. The V gene is TRBV6-5, the J gene TRBJ1-5, with D uncertain. The length of the CDR3 is 17 residues. Germline V gene lookup returns CDR1 MNHEY and CDR2 SVGAGI. Trimming cost V 4 bases and J 2 bases, with 18 bases left between them.

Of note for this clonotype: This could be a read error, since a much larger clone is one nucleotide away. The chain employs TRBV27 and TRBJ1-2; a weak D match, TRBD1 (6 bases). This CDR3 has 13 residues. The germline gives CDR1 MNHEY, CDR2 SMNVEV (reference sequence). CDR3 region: CAGSSQGNYGYTF. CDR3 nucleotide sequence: TGTGCCGGCAGTTCACAGGGTAACTATGGCTACACCTTC.

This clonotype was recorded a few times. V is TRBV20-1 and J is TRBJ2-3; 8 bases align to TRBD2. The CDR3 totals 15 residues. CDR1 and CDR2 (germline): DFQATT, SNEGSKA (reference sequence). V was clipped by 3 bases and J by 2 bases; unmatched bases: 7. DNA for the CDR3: TGCAGTGCTAGGTCGGGGGGGACCATCACAGATACGCAGTATTTT. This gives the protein CSARSGGTITDTQYF.

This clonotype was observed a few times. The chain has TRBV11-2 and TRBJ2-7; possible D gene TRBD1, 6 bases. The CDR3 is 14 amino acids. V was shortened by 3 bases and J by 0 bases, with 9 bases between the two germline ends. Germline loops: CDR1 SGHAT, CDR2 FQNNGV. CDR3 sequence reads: CASSFDRRSYEQYF. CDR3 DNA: TGTGCCAGCAGCTTTGACAGGCGCTCCTACGAGCAGTACTTC. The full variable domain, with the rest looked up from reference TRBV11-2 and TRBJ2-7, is EAGVAQSPRYKIIEKRQSVAFWCNPISGHATLYWYQQILGQGPKLLIQFQNNGVVDDSQLPKDRFSAERLKGVDSTLKIQPAKLEDSAVYLCASSFDRRSYEQYFGPGTRLTVT.

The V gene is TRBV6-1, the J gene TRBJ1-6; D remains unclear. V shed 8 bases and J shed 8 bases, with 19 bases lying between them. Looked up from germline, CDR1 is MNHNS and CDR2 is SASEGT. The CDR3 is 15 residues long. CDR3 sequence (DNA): TGTGCCAGCGGCCTCGGGTTTGTCCAGGATTCACCCCTCCACTTT. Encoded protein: CASGLGFVQDSPLHF.